Below, 3 T cell receptor beta chains from the same sample are listed, as sequenced in a study of preoperative IRX-2 immunotherapy in early breast cancer. Sequencing was performed with immunoSEQ multiplex PCR; in TCRdb, only in-frame clones are kept and a portion is missing. The repertoire holds approximately 27,000 clones, roughly four fifths seen once, with 1% to 1.5% in the top ten. Treatment specified: preoperative locoregional IRX-2 cytokine immunotherapy. The material sequenced was lymph node tissue, taken after IRX-2 immunotherapy. All receptors come from a human donor with breast cancer.

Remarks on this clone: Compared with germline, one end of the junction differs, possibly owing to a read error. This sequence joins TRBV28 and TRBJ2-1; 9 bases are a match to TRBD2. CDR1 MDHEN and CDR2 SYDVKM come from the germline V gene. The CDR3 is 13 residues long. The CDR3 protein is CAGSGGPLNEQFF. As DNA, the CDR3 is TGTGCCGGCAGCGGGGGGCCCCTCAATGAGCAGTTCTTC.

The rearrangement links TRBV6-8 to TRBJ1-1; TRBD1 matches 8 bases. The germline V gene has CDR1 MNHGY and CDR2 SAAAGT. Trimming cost V 6 bases and J 5 bases; bases outside gene matches: 8. The CDR3 runs to 14 residues. The CDR3 loop is CASSASGGETEAFF. The CDR3 bases are TGTGCCAGCAGCGCTTCAGGGGGCGAGACTGAAGCTTTCTTT.

This clone was counted once. The chain links TRBV30 to TRBJ2-6; D unresolved. The CDR3 has 15 residues. Germline assignment: CDR1 GTSNPN and CDR2 SVGIG (reference sequence). The V gene lost 2 bases and the J gene lost 2 bases, with 10 bases spanning the gap. The CDR3 is CAWSPDGAGANVLTF. The CDR3 nucleotides read TGTGCCTGGAGTCCCGATGGGGCTGGGGCCAACGTCCTGACTTTC.